This T cell receptor beta chain was identified in a study of T-cell reconstitution after alpha-beta-depleted transplantation in children. Study-wide results and caveats: The authors attributed T-cell counts and diversity one year after transplant mostly to newly produced T cells.

The TCRbeta library was prepared with unique molecular identifiers. MiXCR, applied by TCRdb to the PCR reads, yields one record per CDR3 protein. The sample holds about 240,000 distinct CDR3 sequences; roughly 26% are singletons and the top ten take approximately 2.5%. Germline trimming cut 3 bases from V and 0 bases from J; bases unmatched to any gene: 7. The CDR3 totals 17 residues. This clonotype was picked up many times. The antigen is not known. V and J are TRBV12-3 or TRBV12-4 and TRBJ1-5, with 8 bases that match TRBD1. The sequencing used PBMCs, collected before TCRalphabeta/CD19-depleted stem cell transplant. The TCR originated in a girl aged 2-10 years with Fanconi anemia, due to receive a stem cell transplant. The CDR3 coding sequence is TGTGCCAGCAGTTTTTGGGGGACAGGACTTAGCAATCAGCCCCAGCATTTT. Amino acids: CASSFWGTGLSNQPQHF.